One T cell receptor beta chain is described in this entry. Repertoires were generated with immunoSEQ multiplex PCR, while TCRdb's copy carries only in-frame clones and drops some. The sample gives some 690,000 clones, around 91% of which show up once; about 34% is in the top ten. This entry comes from a study of shared clonotypes between healthy human individuals. V shed 2 bases and J 0 bases; nucleotides not matched to a gene: 6. This CDR3 region has 17 residues. The germline V gene encodes CDR1 MNHEY and CDR2 SMNVEV (reference sequence). The receptor was derived from a man in his late teens or twenties in good health. Some clones in this sample may be carry-over from other donors' samples. V gene TRBV27 combines with J gene TRBJ2-1; 8 nucleotides agree with TRBD2. The sequenced sample consisted of memory CD8+ T cells from PBMCs. The sample's subset: CD45RO+ cells pooled with CCR7-negative TemRA cells. In DNA form, the CDR3 reads TGTGCCAGCAGTTTAATTCAGCGGGGGACCTCCTACAATGAGCAGTTCTTC. This gives the protein CASSLIQRGTSYNEQFF.